Listed here are 21 T cell receptor beta chains from one sample, sequenced in a study of human T cells and chemical hapten exposure (dated by TCRdb to the early 2020s). Receptor libraries were prepared by RACE. TCRdb records NextSeq 500 as the sequencer. Using fastp trimming at Q25 and MiXCR clonotype assembly, TCRdb reanalyzed the public sequencing data and kept in-frame beta chains. Rows are unified per CDR3 protein, each entry keeping the most common DNA and genes. The sample table lists some 99,000 distinct CDR3 sequences, about a tenth of them with a count of one. The top ten clones comprise about 3% of the sample. Reading the label with the study, this specimen's time point is: patch test 2, 6 weeks after DPC sensitization. The treatment or condition label here, explained by the study, means: therapeutic diphenylcyclopropenone sensitization with weekly scalp DPC. Sample: whole blood, taken in connection with sensitization to the hapten diphenylcyclopropenone (DPC). The receptors come from a woman between 40 and 50 years old with alopecia areata. Some clones in this sample may be carry-over from other donors' samples.

The chain couples TRBV5-6 to TRBJ1-2; unclear D gene. The CDR3 totals 15 residues. In germline, CDR1 is SGHDT, CDR2 YYEEEE. The V end was cut by 0 bases, the J end by 1 base, with 10 bases between. The DNA of the CDR3 is TGTGCCAGCAGCTTGGTTTCCGGATTTAACTATGGCTACACCTTC. It translates to CASSLVSGFNYGYTF.

The chain couples TRBV7-6 to TRBJ1-5; D ambiguous. V shed 5 bases and J shed 6 bases, with 17 bases lying between them. The CDR3 is 15 amino acids. CDR1 is SGHVS and CDR2 is FNYEAQ in the germline V gene. The CDR3 bases are TGTGCCAGCAGCCCTGGGGAGGGAGAATTTCAGCCCCAGCATTTT. The encoded protein is CASSPGEGEFQPQHF.

This sequence joins TRBV4-3 and TRBJ2-7; TRBD2 matches at 11 bases. Germline values: CDR1 LGHNA, CDR2 YSLEER. CDR3 size: 15 residues. Trimming at V came to 1 base and at J to 6 bases, leaving 5 bases not matched to a gene. The CDR3 coding sequence is TGCGCCAGCAGCCAAGGTTTTAGCGGGGGGGCCGAGCAGTACTTC. Its translation: CASSQGFSGGAEQYF.

The chain has TRBV28 and TRBJ2-7, with D tentatively TRBD1 or TRBD2 (6 bases each). V lost 8 bases and J lost 5, with 22 bases in between. Germline-derived CDR1 and CDR2 are MDHEN and SYDVKM. The CDR3 totals 15 residues. The CDR3: CASQTPGGGAHEQYF. CDR3 nucleotide sequence: TGTGCCAGCCAAACCCCCGGGGGCGGTGCCCACGAGCAGTACTTC.

The chain carries TRBV18 and TRBJ1-6; D is ambiguous. V was pared by 0 bases and J by 10 bases, with 10 bases between. CDR1 is KGHSH and CDR2 is LQKENI in the germline V gene. CDR3 length: 14 amino acids. The CDR3 bases are TGTGCCAGCTCACCACCGCCGGAAGGGTCACCCCTCCACTTT. This gives the protein CASSPPPEGSPLHF.

This clonotype was recorded many times. The V call is TRBV6-1, the J call TRBJ2-3; D perhaps matches TRBD1 (5 bases). Deletions cut 2 bases from V and 1 base from J, with 16 bases between. Germline V gene lookup returns CDR1 MNHNS and CDR2 SASEGT. The CDR3 spans 17 residues. The CDR3 DNA sequence: TGTGCCAGCAGTGAAAGAGCAAGCGTCAGGGGCACAGATACGCAGTATTTT. It yields the protein CASSERASVRGTDTQYF.

This clonotype was seen a handful of times. The chain recombines TRBV10-3 with TRBJ1-1; TRBD1 agrees at 9 bases. The CDR3 is 14 amino acids. The germline V gene has CDR1 ENHRY and CDR2 SYGVKD. V shed 6 bases, J shed 5 bases, and the junction held 7 bases outside the gene matches. DNA of the CDR3: TGTGCCATCAGGGGGGGACAGGGTGAAACTGAAGCTTTCTTT. Residues: CAIRGGQGETEAFF.

This clonotype was detected ten times or more. The V call is TRBV9, the J call TRBJ1-2; 7 bases are a match to TRBD1. The CDR3 totals 13 residues. J gave up 5 bases and V 0 bases, and 1 base lay outside the gene matches. CDR1 and CDR2 from the germline V gene are SGDLS and YYNGEE. CDR3 nucleotide sequence: TGTGCCAGCAGCGTAGGGGACAGTTATGGCTACACCTTC. Its translation is CASSVGDSYGYTF.

This clonotype was detected many times. The chain links TRBV3-1 to TRBJ2-5; 8 bases are shared with TRBD1. CDR1 LGHDT and CDR2 YNNKEL come from the germline V gene (reference sequence). Trimming removed 2 bases from V and 5 bases from J; junction bases left unmatched: 4. This CDR3 comprises 14 residues. CDR3 bases: TGTGCCAGCAGCCAACAGGGGGCTTTGGAGACCCAGTACTTC. Amino acids: CASSQQGALETQYF.

This clonotype occurred many times. The V call is TRBV7-2, the J call TRBJ2-1; no clear D. Germline values: CDR1 SGHTA, CDR2 FQGNSA. This CDR3 comprises 11 residues. V was shortened by 5 bases and J by 11 bases, with 10 bases between the two germline ends. CDR3 region: CASSPLGQQFF. DNA for the CDR3: TGTGCCAGCAGCCCTCTAGGACAGCAGTTCTTC.

The gene calls are TRBV29-1 and TRBJ2-1; a weak D match, TRBD1 (5 bases). Germline V gives CDR1 SQVTM, CDR2 ANQGSEA. Trimming removed 6 bases at V and 2 bases at J, with 8 bases between. The CDR3 runs to 12 residues. The CDR3 protein is CSVTATYNEQFF. In DNA, the CDR3 is TGCAGCGTGACAGCCACCTACAATGAGCAGTTCTTC.

This clonotype was seen ten or more times. V usage is TRBV20-1 and J usage is TRBJ2-7, with 8 positions matching TRBD1. CDR1 and CDR2 from the germline V gene are DFQATT and SNEGSKA (reference sequence). The CDR3 covers 15 residues. The V segment lost 0 bases and the J segment 6 bases; nucleotides outside the gene matches: 10. In nucleotides, the CDR3 is TGCAGTGCTAGAGATCTTGGGACAGGAGTCTTCGAGCAGTACTTC. It yields the protein CSARDLGTGVFEQYF.

This chain joins TRBV29-1 and TRBJ2-1; 8 bases agree with TRBD2. J gave up 0 bases and V 4 bases, and 2 bases lay outside the gene matches. The CDR3 extends over 14 amino acids. Germline-derived CDR1 and CDR2 are SQVTM and ANQGSEA. CDR3 in amino acids: CSVATSGSYNEQFF. The CDR3 DNA sequence: TGCAGCGTTGCCACTAGCGGCTCCTACAATGAGCAGTTCTTC.

This clonotype was picked up a small number of times. This chain links TRBV28 with TRBJ1-6; 10 nucleotides align to TRBD1. V dropped 4 bases and J dropped 10; count of bases not matched to a gene: 7. The CDR3 loop spans 15 amino acids. Germline CDR1 reads MDHEN; CDR2 reads SYDVKM. The DNA for the CDR3 is TGTGCCAGCAGTTCCCCCGGGACAGGGGTCTCACCCCTCCACTTT. The encoded protein is CASSSPGTGVSPLHF.

This chain joins TRBV28 and TRBJ2-7, with 13 nucleotides matching TRBD2. Trimming cost V 4 bases and J 7 bases; bases outside gene matches: 10. The germline CDR1 and CDR2 sequences are MDHEN and SYDVKM. This CDR3 is 16 amino acids long. CDR3: CASSSGLAGFNAEQYF. The CDR3 DNA is TGTGCCAGCAGTTCGGGACTAGCGGGGTTTAACGCTGAGCAGTACTTC.

The V and J genes are TRBV5-1 and TRBJ2-7; no firm D call. Germline V CDR1 and CDR2: SGHRS, YFSETQ. This CDR3 has 14 residues. V shed 0 bases and J shed 6 bases, with 13 bases lying between them. The DNA of the CDR3 is TGCGCCAGCAGCTTGGTTGGCAGCGCCGGCGAGCAGTACTTC. As protein: CASSLVGSAGEQYF.

This chain joins TRBV2 and TRBJ2-7; D may be TRBD2 (6 bases). The germline V gene encodes CDR1 SNHLY and CDR2 FYNNEI. V lost 3 bases to trimming and J lost 2 bases, with 11 bases between them. The CDR3 is 14 residues long. The CDR3 here is CASSEIADPYEQYF. The CDR3 nucleotides read TGTGCCAGCAGTGAGATAGCGGACCCCTACGAGCAGTACTTC.

This chain connects TRBV18 to TRBJ2-3, with D perhaps assigned TRBD1 or TRBD2 (6 bases each). The germline V gene has CDR1 KGHSH and CDR2 LQKENI. Deletions cut 6 bases from V and 0 bases from J, with 22 bases between. This CDR3 has 18 residues. CDR3 DNA sequence: TGTGCCAGCTCTCTGACACTCGGGGGCCTCTCTAGCACAGATACGCAGTATTTT. This translates into CASSLTLGGLSSTDTQYF.

This clonotype was picked up a small number of times. The chain couples TRBV10-3 to TRBJ2-6, with D uncertain. Trimming pared 5 bases from V and 0 bases from J, leaving 14 bases between. Germline-derived CDR1 and CDR2 are ENHRY and SYGVKD. The CDR3 is 17 residues long. The CDR3 DNA reads TGTGCCATCAGTTGGTTTAGGTTCAACTCTGGGGCCAACGTCCTGACTTTC. The encoded protein is CAISWFRFNSGANVLTF.

The chain combines TRBV24-1 with TRBJ2-3; D is uncertain. The CDR3 is 14 amino acids. Germline V gives CDR1 KGHDR, CDR2 SFDVKD. Deletions cut 2 bases from V and 5 bases from J, with 10 bases between. The CDR3 sequence: CATSDSRTRDTQYF. The CDR3 DNA reads TGTGCCACCAGTGATTCTCGGACCCGAGATACGCAGTATTTT.

This clonotype was seen a few times. The CDR3 spells CASSLVYSGTQVFF. The CDR3 nucleotides read TGCGCCAGCAGCTTGGTGTATAGCGGGACCCAAGTATTCTTC. The chain is built from TRBV5-1 and TRBJ2-1; TRBD2 matches at 8 bases. With V trimmed by 0 bases and J by 16 bases, 12 bases remained unmatched. Germline V gene data show CDR1 as SGHRS and CDR2 as YFSETQ. The CDR3 has 14 residues.